These 16 T cell receptor beta chains originate from one sample sequenced in a study of vaccination effects on CD4 cells after COVID-19. Assay: immunoSEQ multiplex PCR; the TCRdb copy retains only in-frame clones and omits some. The sample has some 40,000 clones; less than 85% are singletons. Their antigens remain unidentified. It was after approximately 10 days of culture that CD4+ T cells were isolated. The person had a PCR-confirmed SARS-CoV-2 infection during March to December 2020. The vaccine given was either BNT162b2 or mRNA-1273, in two doses. The sequenced sample was CD4+ T cells from PBMCs cultured without peptide, obtained after COVID-19 vaccination. These receptors came from a human donor who had a prior SARS-CoV-2 infection.

The chain uses TRBV11-3 and TRBJ2-7; TRBD1 or TRBD2 may be the D gene (6 bases each). CDR3 length equals 13 residues. Per germline, CDR1 SGHNT and CDR2 YENEEA. Trimming took off 5 bases at V and 6 bases at J, with 14 bases between the two ends. As DNA, the CDR3 is TGTGCCAGCAGCAATAGGGGGGCTGGCGAGCAGTACTTC. It specifies CASSNRGAGEQYF.

The chain couples TRBV2 to TRBJ2-5, with 10 bases lining up with TRBD2. This CDR3 contains 15 residues. J was trimmed by 6 bases and V by 1 base; bases with no gene match: 5. CDR1 SNHLY and CDR2 FYNNEI come from the germline V gene. The DNA of the CDR3 is TGTGCCAGCAGTGAAGGGCTAGCGGGAGCTCAGACCCAGTACTTC. Translated: CASSEGLAGAQTQYF.

V gene TRBV6-5 combines with J gene TRBJ2-3; D gene unclear. This CDR3 is 15 amino acids long. The V gene lost 0 bases and the J gene lost 0 bases, with 7 bases spanning the gap. The germline gives CDR1 MNHEY, CDR2 SVGAGI. The CDR3 nucleotides read TGTGCCAGCAGTTACTCGGACGGAAGCACAGATACGCAGTATTTT. This encodes CASSYSDGSTDTQYF.

The rearrangement joins TRBV5-4 to TRBJ2-7; D possibly corresponds to TRBD1 (5 bases). The V gene's germline CDR1 is SGHNT and CDR2 YYREEE (reference sequence). The V end lost 4 bases, the J end lost 7 bases, and 18 bases lay between the germline ends. This CDR3 contains 14 residues. The CDR3 is CASSPGGAWKEQYF. CDR3 bases: TGTGCCAGCAGCCCGGGTGGGGCATGGAAAGAGCAGTACTTC.

The J gene is TRBJ1-5, the V gene TRBV24-1, with 7 bases matching TRBD1. The CDR3 has 16 residues. Germline loops: CDR1 KGHDR, CDR2 SFDVKD. After removal of 2 bases from V and 3 bases from J, the junction contained 6 bases not matched to a gene. The CDR3 region is CATSDSLTGYNQPQHF. The CDR3 coding sequence is TGTGCCACCAGTGATTCATTGACAGGGTACAATCAGCCCCAGCATTTT.

Comments on this clone: The sample holds other DNA sequences that translate to the same CDR3. V usage is TRBV7-3 and J usage is TRBJ2-1; 7 bases match TRBD2. Unmatched junction bases numbered 4, after V lost 2 bases and J lost 3 bases. The CDR3 sequence is 15 residues long. Germline V gene lookup returns CDR1 SGHTA and CDR2 FQGTGA. CDR3 DNA sequence: TGTGCCAGCAGCTTAGATGGGGGGGGCTACAATGAGCAGTTCTTC. It translates to CASSLDGGGYNEQFF.

This clone was seen a handful of times. The chain has TRBV5-4 and TRBJ2-1, with D maybe TRBD2 (7 bases). This CDR3 contains 16 residues. Trimming shortened V by 6 bases and J by 1 base, and 17 bases separated the two germline ends. Germline values: CDR1 SGHNT, CDR2 YYREEE (reference sequence). Here the CDR3 DNA reads TGTGCCAGCACCACTGGGGGGGCCTCTTCCTACAATGAGCAGTTCTTC. Its protein product is CASTTGGASSYNEQFF. The variable domain in full, completed from reference TRBV5-4 and TRBJ2-1, reads ETGVTQSPTHLIKTRGQQVTLRCSSQSGHNTVSWYQQALGQGPQFIFQYYREEENGRGNFPPRFSGLQFPNYSSELNVNALELDDSALYLCASTTGGASSYNEQFFGPGTRLTVL.

The rearrangement uses TRBV7-2 and TRBJ2-1, with TRBD1 matching over 7 bases. The germline CDR1 and CDR2 sequences are SGHTA and FQGNSA. With V trimmed by 1 base and J by 4 bases, 7 bases remained unmatched. The CDR3 length is 16 residues. This CDR3 is CASSLGQGDSYNEQFF. CDR3 DNA: TGTGCCAGCAGCTTAGGCCAGGGGGATTCTTACAATGAGCAGTTCTTC.

CDR3 DNA sequence: TGTGCCAGCAGCTTATGGGCTAGCGGGATTGATACGCAGTATTTT. It specifies CASSLWASGIDTQYF. The genes are TRBV11-3 and TRBJ2-3, with TRBD2 identical over 9 bases. Germline V gene lookup returns CDR1 SGHNT and CDR2 YENEEA. This CDR3 is 15 amino acids long. J was trimmed by 6 bases and V by 2 bases; bases with no gene match: 6. Full variable domain (outside the CDR3, taken from reference TRBV11-3 and TRBJ2-3): EAGVVQSPRYKIIEKKQPVAFWCNPISGHNTLYWYLQNLGQGPELLIRYENEEAVDDSQLPKDRFSAERLKGVDSTLKIQPAELGDSAVYLCASSLWASGIDTQYFGPGTRLTVL.

This clone was counted once. The chain links TRBV6-1 to TRBJ2-6, with a possible D match to TRBD2 (5 bases). There are 19 residues in the CDR3. V was trimmed by 1 base and J by 0 bases, leaving 16 bases between them. Looked up from germline, CDR1 is MNHNS and CDR2 is SASEGT. CDR3 bases: TGTGCCAGCAGTGAAGTTCTTAACAGCGACTACTCTGGGGCCAACGTCCTGACTTTC. It is translated as CASSEVLNSDYSGANVLTF.

This clone has only a few counts. The chain's CDR3 is CASSHRGIRGAYEQYF. The CDR3 DNA follows: TGTGCCAGCAGCCATCGAGGAATTCGGGGGGCATACGAGCAGTACTTC. The rearrangement joins TRBV3-1 (or the pseudogene TRBV3-2) to TRBJ2-7, with D tentatively TRBD2 (7 bases). CDR3 length equals 16 residues. CDR1 is LGHDT and CDR2 is YNNKEL in the germline V gene (reference sequence). The germline V and J ends were trimmed by 3 bases and 4 bases, with 19 bases remaining between them.

This clone was recorded once. V and J are TRBV7-6 and TRBJ1-5; D unclear. Germline V CDR1 and CDR2: SGHVS, FNYEAQ. The CDR3 covers 13 residues. Trimming removed 0 bases from V and 5 bases from J, with 5 bases in between. The CDR3 sequence: CASSLAVDQPQHF. DNA of the CDR3: TGTGCCAGCAGCTTAGCGGTGGATCAGCCCCAGCATTTT.

This chain connects TRBV21-1 to TRBJ1-6; the table names TRBD1, a call not compared with the DNA. TRBV21-1 is classified as a pseudogene. The CDR3 extends over 15 amino acids. CDR3 sequence reads: CASSNRQGVNSPLHF. The CDR3 coding sequence is TGTGCCAGCAGCAACAGACAGGGGGTAAATTCACCCCTCCACTTT.

The CDR3 coding sequence is TGCAGCGTTGCGGCGGGCAGCTATCAGCCCCAGCATTTT. Translating gives CSVAAGSYQPQHF. The chain uses TRBV29-1 and TRBJ1-5; D unclear. This CDR3 has 13 amino acids. The germline gives CDR1 SQVTM, CDR2 ANQGSEA. V was clipped by 4 bases and J by 5 bases, with 12 bases between them.

The CDR3 spells CASGLAGVADTQYF. DNA of the CDR3: TGTGCCAGTGGACTAGCGGGAGTTGCAGATACGCAGTATTTT. The V gene is TRBV10-3, the J gene TRBJ2-3; TRBD2 matches at 13 bases. CDR3 length: 14 residues. The germline CDR1 and CDR2 sequences are ENHRY and SYGVKD. V lost 10 bases, J lost 4 bases, and 5 bases stayed unmatched.

The chain combines TRBV15 with TRBJ2-1; D is unclear. Between the trimmed V and J ends, which lost 0 bases and 3 bases, there was a span of 12 bases. This CDR3 has 16 residues. CDR1 is LNHNV, CDR2 YYDKDF, per germline (reference sequence). The CDR3 loop is CATSRDLAEDYNEQFF. In DNA form, the CDR3 reads TGTGCCACCAGCAGAGATTTGGCGGAAGACTACAATGAGCAGTTCTTC.